Each of the 31 T cell receptor beta chains below was sequenced from the same sample in a study of cytomegalovirus exposure and HLA in healthy donors. The repertoire was sequenced with immunoSEQ multiplex PCR; TCRdb's copy has only in-frame clones and lacks some. The sample lists about 120,000 clones, around 89% seen once, with nearly 6.5% in the top ten. The sample consisted of PBMCs. Source of these receptors: a young woman in good health and CMV-seropositive.

The rearrangement uses TRBV4-1 and TRBJ2-1, with 12 bases that match TRBD2. The junction had 12 bases not matched to a gene; V was cut back by 2 bases and J by 4 bases. This CDR3 comprises 19 residues. Looked up from germline, CDR1 is MGHRA and CDR2 is YSYEKL. CDR3 bases: TGCGCCAGCAGCCAAACTAGCGGGGGGCGACTAGGGGAATACAATGAGCAGTTCTTC. Amino acids: CASSQTSGGRLGEYNEQFF.

This clone was seen only a few times. The genes are TRBV14 and TRBJ1-1, with D possibly being TRBD1 (5 bases). Germline V gives CDR1 SGHDN, CDR2 FVKESK. V lost 4 bases and J lost 11, with 20 bases in between. This CDR3 is built from 14 residues. The CDR3 DNA reads as TGTGCCAGCAGCCGGGGGGGAAACCTGTATTCCGCTTTCTTT. Translating it yields CASSRGGNLYSAFF.

V usage is TRBV9 and J usage is TRBJ2-1; 7 bases fit TRBD1. CDR1 and CDR2 from the germline V gene are SGDLS and YYNGEE. The CDR3 runs 14 residues. After removal of 3 bases from V and 9 bases from J, the junction contained 9 bases not matched to a gene. CDR3 sequence: CASSAPRRDSEQFF. CDR3 in DNA: TGTGCCAGCAGCGCGCCCCGTAGGGACAGTGAGCAGTTCTTC.

The chain links TRBV11-2 to TRBJ2-1; 12 bases match TRBD2. Germline V CDR1 and CDR2: SGHAT, FQNNGV. The trim removed 1 base at V and 5 bases at J, leaving 6 bases unmatched. This CDR3 is built from 17 residues. The CDR3 region has the DNA TGTGCCAGCAGCTTAGTCCAGGGACTAGCGGGTAACAATGAGCAGTTCTTC. This translates into CASSLVQGLAGNNEQFF.

The chain combines TRBV6-5 with TRBJ2-6; D ambiguous. Germline CDR1 is MNHEY and CDR2 is SVGAGI. There are 16 residues in the CDR3. V lost 0 bases to trimming and J lost 0 bases, with 6 bases between them. The CDR3 sequence: CASSYSQSSGANVLTF. The CDR3 DNA reads TGTGCCAGCAGTTACTCCCAGTCCTCTGGGGCCAACGTCCTGACTTTC.

The chain is built from TRBV6-6 and TRBJ1-1; no definite D call. Trimming cost V 4 bases and J 0 bases, with 9 bases left between them. Germline V gives CDR1 MNHNY, CDR2 SVGAGI (reference sequence). The CDR3 sequence is 14 residues long. The CDR3 spells CASSFYRVNTEAFF. The CDR3 DNA sequence: TGTGCCAGCAGTTTTTACAGAGTGAACACTGAAGCTTTCTTT.

The sample holds a few counts of this clone. This chain links TRBV9 with TRBJ2-7, with D possibly matching TRBD2 (6 bases). Germline V gene data show CDR1 as SGDLS and CDR2 as YYNGEE. The V and J ends lost 7 bases and 2 bases respectively, with 13 bases between them. CDR3 length: 13 amino acids. The CDR3 sequence: CASAGQGAYEQYF. DNA of the CDR3: TGTGCCAGCGCGGGGCAGGGTGCCTACGAGCAGTACTTC.

In DNA form, the CDR3 reads TGTGCCAGCAGCTTGTGGCAGGTCACCGGGGAGCTGTTTTTT. It yields the protein CASSLWQVTGELFF. This rearrangement joins TRBV5-8 to TRBJ2-2; D is unresolved. V lost 1 base to trimming and J lost 4 bases, with 8 bases between them. The CDR3 length is 14 residues. In germline, CDR1 is SGHTS, CDR2 YDEGEE.

The chain joins TRBV11-3 to TRBJ2-7, with D unclear. Trimming took 3 bases from V and 2 from J, leaving 11 bases between them. Per the germline V gene, CDR1 is SGHNT and CDR2 is YENEEA. The CDR3 sequence is 14 residues long. The DNA of the CDR3 is TGTGCCAGCAGCTTCCTTACTCCCACCTACGAGCAGTACTTC. Amino acids: CASSFLTPTYEQYF.

This chain links TRBV5-1 with TRBJ2-2, with D perhaps matching TRBD2 (7 bases). The CDR3 runs to 17 residues. Looked up from germline, CDR1 is SGHRS and CDR2 is YFSETQ. V lost 1 base and J lost 2, with 15 bases in between. CDR3 sequence (DNA): TGCGCCAGCAGCTTGAAGTTTCGGGGGGCCAACACCGGGGAGCTGTTTTTT. It encodes CASSLKFRGANTGELFF.

The chain employs TRBV5-8 and TRBJ1-2, with a possible D match to TRBD1 (5 bases). V was clipped by 0 bases and J by 3 bases, with 6 bases between them. The CDR3 loop spans 13 amino acids. Germline loops: CDR1 SGHTS, CDR2 YDEGEE. Here the CDR3 reads CASSLGQYYGYTF. Written as DNA, the CDR3 is TGTGCCAGCAGCTTGGGACAGTACTATGGCTACACCTTC. Full variable domain (rest looked up from reference TRBV5-8 and TRBJ1-2): EAGVTQSPTHLIKTRGQQATLRCSPISGHTSVYWYQQALGLGLQFLLWYDEGEERNRGNFPPRFSGRQFPNYSSELNVNALELEDSALYLCASSLGQYYGYTFGSGTRLTVV.

The CDR3 is CASSPSGQAHSGANVLTF. The CDR3 DNA reads TGTGCCAGCAGCCCTTCGGGACAGGCCCACTCTGGGGCCAACGTCCTGACTTTC. The V gene is TRBV7-3, the J gene TRBJ2-6, with 8 positions matching TRBD1. The CDR3 is 18 amino acids. CDR1 SGHTA and CDR2 FQGTGA come from the germline V gene. V dropped 5 bases and J dropped 0; count of bases not matched to a gene: 9.

The rearrangement uses TRBV6-6 and TRBJ2-5; maybe TRBD2 (5 bases). CDR1 is MNHNY and CDR2 is SVGAGI in the germline V gene (reference sequence). With 7 bases removed from V and 7 bases from J, the gap between germline ends came to 16 bases. CDR3 length: 13 amino acids. Here the CDR3 reads CASTLAMMGTQYF. CDR3 DNA: TGTGCCAGCACCCTAGCAATGATGGGGACCCAGTACTTC.

The V and J genes are TRBV6-1 and TRBJ1-1; TRBD1 agrees at 7 bases. The CDR3 covers 15 residues. Germline-derived CDR1 and CDR2 are MNHNS and SASEGT. Germline trimming cut 4 bases from V and 6 bases from J; bases unmatched to any gene: 11. CDR3 in amino acids: CASSAKTGSIPEAFF. In DNA form, the CDR3 reads TGTGCCAGCAGTGCTAAGACAGGGAGTATCCCTGAAGCTTTCTTT.

The rearrangement joins TRBV29-1 to TRBJ1-2; a possible D gene is TRBD1 (6 bases). The germline CDR1 and CDR2 sequences are SQVTM and ANQGSEA. The CDR3 has 13 residues. The V end lost 4 bases, the J end lost 3 bases, and 12 bases lay between the germline ends. The CDR3 coding sequence is TGCAGCGTTGCCGGAGGGGGGGACTATGGCTACACCTTC. It is translated as CSVAGGGDYGYTF.

The chain employs TRBV19 and TRBJ1-5, with 9 bases identical to TRBD1. Germline V gives CDR1 LNHDA, CDR2 SQIVND (reference sequence). Trimming took 9 bases from V and 6 from J; bases not matched to a gene: 9. The CDR3 consists of 14 residues. In DNA form, the CDR3 reads TGTGCCAGCAAAGGGACAGGGTCTCGTCAGCCCCAGCATTTT. This gives the protein CASKGTGSRQPQHF.

The chain couples TRBV30 to TRBJ2-7; 11 bases agree with TRBD2. CDR3 size: 14 residues. The J segment lost 7 bases and the V segment lost 4 bases, leaving 9 bases of the junction unmatched. The germline CDR1 and CDR2 sequences are GTSNPN and SVGIG (reference sequence). CDR3 bases: TGTGCCTGGAATGTAGCGGGAGGGCCGGGGGAGCAGTACTTC. Amino acids: CAWNVAGGPGEQYF.

This sequence joins TRBV7-9 and TRBJ1-3, with D uncertain. V dropped 2 bases and J dropped 0 bases, with 8 bases sitting between them. CDR1 and CDR2 (germline): SEHNR, FQNEAQ (reference sequence). This CDR3 contains 15 residues. The CDR3 region is CASSLRTSSGNTIYF. The CDR3 DNA reads TGTGCCAGCAGCTTACGAACTAGCTCTGGAAACACCATATATTTT.

This chain's CDR3 is CASSLGTSGLTYEQYF. DNA of the CDR3: TGTGCCAGCAGCCTAGGGACTAGCGGGCTGACCTACGAGCAGTACTTC. The rearrangement uses TRBV11-2 and TRBJ2-7, with 12 bases matching TRBD2. V shed 5 bases, J shed 2 bases, and the junction held 7 bases outside the gene matches. The germline V gene has CDR1 SGHAT and CDR2 FQNNGV. There are 16 residues in the CDR3. Supplemented by reference TRBV11-2 and TRBJ2-7, the full variable domain reads EAGVAQSPRYKIIEKRQSVAFWCNPISGHATLYWYQQILGQGPKLLIQFQNNGVVDDSQLPKDRFSAERLKGVDSTLKIQPAKLEDSAVYLCASSLGTSGLTYEQYFGPGTRLTVT.

The chain links TRBV7-9 to TRBJ1-5, with D possibly being TRBD1 (6 bases). The CDR3 extends over 16 amino acids. Germline loops: CDR1 SEHNR, CDR2 FQNEAQ (reference sequence). Trimming cost V 2 bases and J 5 bases, with 16 bases left between them. CDR3 region: CASSLWRTDRHQPQHF. The CDR3 coding sequence is TGTGCCAGCAGCTTATGGCGGACAGACCGTCATCAGCCCCAGCATTTT.

This chain links TRBV18 with TRBJ2-1; 9 nucleotides agree with TRBD2. Germline V lookup: CDR1 KGHSH, CDR2 LQKENI. Germline trimming cut 8 bases from V and 8 bases from J; bases unmatched to any gene: 10. The length of the CDR3 is 14 residues. The CDR3 nucleotides are TGTGCCAGCACGCCTAGCGGGGCCTCCTATGAGCAGTTCTTC. Residues: CASTPSGASYEQFF.

This chain connects TRBV14 to TRBJ2-7; 7 bases line up with TRBD1. Trimming removed 1 base from V and 3 bases from J; junction bases left unmatched: 6. The CDR3 contains 15 residues. Germline-derived CDR1 and CDR2 are SGHDN and FVKESK. The CDR3 DNA is TGTGCCAGCAGCCAAGGCGGGCAGGGGGTCTACGAGCAGTACTTC. Amino acid sequence: CASSQGGQGVYEQYF.

This chain joins TRBV27 and TRBJ2-5; TRBD2 matches 11 bases. CDR1 is MNHEY, CDR2 SMNVEV, per germline (reference sequence). The ends lost 6 bases at V and 0 bases at J; junction bases unmatched: 15. The CDR3 has 19 residues. The chain's CDR3 is CASRPVAGGGDGDQETQYF. CDR3 coding DNA: TGTGCCAGCAGACCAGTAGCGGGGGGGGGTGATGGGGACCAAGAGACCCAGTACTTC.

The chain is built from TRBV6-5 and TRBJ1-4; D may be TRBD1 (6 bases). Germline CDR1 and CDR2: MNHEY and SVGAGI. The CDR3 consists of 15 residues. V was pared by 0 bases and J by 8 bases, with 13 bases between. The CDR3 coding sequence is TGTGCCAGCAGTTACTCCAAACAGGGTTCCGAAAAACTGTTTTTT. Amino acids: CASSYSKQGSEKLFF.

The chain has TRBV30 and TRBJ2-3; 9 bases fit TRBD2. The CDR3 sequence is 17 residues long. The ends lost 0 bases at V and 1 base at J; junction bases unmatched: 8. Germline V gene sequence: CDR1 GTSNPN, CDR2 SVGIG (reference sequence). The CDR3 loop is CAWSVWRGGRGTDTQYF. As DNA, the CDR3 is TGTGCCTGGAGTGTCTGGCGGGGGGGCCGGGGCACAGATACGCAGTATTTT. The whole variable domain, filled in from reference TRBV30 and TRBJ2-3, reads SQTIHQWPATLVQPVGSPLSLECTVEGTSNPNLYWYRQAAGRGLQLLFYSVGIGQISSEVPQNLSASRPQDRQFILSSKKLLLSDSGFYLCAWSVWRGGRGTDTQYFGPGTRLTVL.

The chain links TRBV2 to TRBJ2-5; a weak D match, TRBD2 (5 bases). V dropped 8 bases and J dropped 1 base, with 17 bases sitting between them. The germline gives CDR1 SNHLY, CDR2 FYNNEI. This CDR3 has 15 amino acids. The CDR3, as DNA: TGTGCCAGCGGTACTCATCCCGGGATCCAAGAGACCCAGTACTTC. Translating it yields CASGTHPGIQETQYF.

The V and J genes are TRBV7-2 and TRBJ2-1, with TRBD1 matching over 9 bases. Losses at the gene ends were 3 bases for V and 10 bases for J; bases not matched to a gene: 10. This CDR3 has 15 amino acids. Germline CDR1 and CDR2: SGHTA and FQGNSA. This CDR3 reads CASSFPGQGAIEQFF. For the CDR3, the DNA is TGTGCCAGCAGCTTCCCGGGACAGGGAGCTATCGAGCAGTTCTTC.

The V gene is TRBV7-8, the J gene TRBJ1-1; D gene ambiguous. With 5 bases removed from V and 0 bases from J, the gap between germline ends came to 10 bases. Looked up from germline, CDR1 is SGHVS and CDR2 is FQNEAQ. CDR3 size: 14 residues. The CDR3 DNA follows: TGTGCCAGCAGCGATGAGATTATGAACACTGAAGCTTTCTTT. Protein sequence: CASSDEIMNTEAFF.

The chain uses TRBV7-3 and TRBJ1-2; TRBD1 matches 8 bases. CDR3 length: 16 amino acids. CDR1 and CDR2 from the germline V gene are SGHTA and FQGTGA. J lost 8 bases, V lost 5 bases, and 16 bases had no gene match. The DNA for the CDR3 is TGTGCCAGCAGCCCAGGATGGGGGACAGGACCAAGCGGCTACACCTTC. Protein: CASSPGWGTGPSGYTF.

The chain uses TRBV14 and TRBJ2-5; no definite D call. The CDR3 totals 14 residues. The ends were cut back, 4 bases at V and 3 bases at J, with 12 bases in the middle. Germline V gene lookup returns CDR1 SGHDN and CDR2 FVKESK. The CDR3 spells CASSLAFFEETQYF. The CDR3 nucleotides read TGTGCCAGCAGCCTCGCGTTCTTTGAAGAGACCCAGTACTTC.

This chain uses TRBV20-1 with TRBJ1-1, with a weak D call TRBD1 (5 bases). V dropped 3 bases and J dropped 4 bases, with 6 bases sitting between them. Germline values: CDR1 DFQATT, CDR2 SNEGSKA (reference sequence). The length of the CDR3 is 11 residues. This CDR3 is CSARGPTEAFF. In nucleotides, the CDR3 is TGCAGTGCTAGGGGGCCCACTGAAGCTTTCTTT.